The next 29 T cell receptor beta chains were all read from a single sample in a study of PD-1 blockade in classical Hodgkin lymphoma. The table came from immunoSEQ multiplex PCR; TCRdb's copy has only in-frame clones and leaves some out. The sample contains 25,000 to 35,000 clones, 85% to 95% of which appear only once. Time point given: newly diagnosed, previously untreated cHL patient sample. Sequenced sample: peripheral blood mononuclear cells (PBMCs). These receptors came from a human donor with classical Hodgkin lymphoma.

The chain combines TRBV10-3 with TRBJ2-3; D uncertain. Trimming cost V 3 bases and J 6 bases, with 10 bases left between them. CDR1 is ENHRY, CDR2 SYGVKD, per germline. The CDR3 consists of 13 residues. CDR3 region: CAISDRISDTQYF. For the CDR3, the DNA is TGTGCCATCAGTGATAGGATTTCGGATACGCAGTATTTT.

The V gene is TRBV5-1, the J gene TRBJ1-2; tentatively, D is TRBD1 (5 bases). The CDR3 runs 15 residues. Trimming shortened V by 3 bases and J by 1 base, and 13 bases separated the two germline ends. Germline V gene sequence: CDR1 SGHRS, CDR2 YFSETQ. This chain's CDR3 is CASSSQVGDNYGYTF. The DNA for the CDR3 is TGCGCCAGCAGCTCACAGGTGGGGGATAACTATGGCTACACCTTC.

The CDR3 DNA follows: TGTGCCAGCAGCTTGGAAGGGGGTCGGGTAGTTACTGAAGCTTTCTTT. Translation: CASSLEGGRVVTEAFF. The chain uses TRBV5-4 and TRBJ1-1, with D possibly being TRBD1 (6 bases). Trimming removed 0 bases at V and 5 bases at J, with 17 bases between. The CDR3 length is 16 residues. The germline CDR1 and CDR2 sequences are SGHNT and YYREEE (reference sequence).

The gene calls are TRBV11-2 and TRBJ2-3, with TRBD2 matching 13 bases. Germline assignment: CDR1 SGHAT and CDR2 FQNNGV. V shed 0 bases and J 2 bases; nucleotides not matched to a gene: 5. CDR3 size: 18 residues. Written as DNA, the CDR3 is TGTGCCAGCAGCTTAGATCTACTAGCGGGGGGGATCACAGATACGCAGTATTTT. It codes for CASSLDLLAGGITDTQYF.

J is TRBJ1-1 and V is TRBV18, with a tentative D call TRBD1 (6 bases). Germline V gene sequence: CDR1 KGHSH, CDR2 LQKENI. This CDR3 has 15 amino acids. With 6 bases removed from V and 1 base from J, the gap between germline ends came to 15 bases. The CDR3 DNA reads as TGTGCCAGCTCCCCCCGGGGGGCAGCGAACACTGAAGCTTTCTTT. Translating it yields CASSPRGAANTEAFF.

V and J are TRBV6-8 and TRBJ1-3, with 8 bases matching TRBD1. CDR1 and CDR2 from the germline V gene are MNHGY and SAAAGT. The CDR3 spans 18 residues. V dropped 6 bases and J dropped 7; count of bases not matched to a gene: 20. Here the CDR3 DNA reads TGTGCCAGCAGCCGACTCCCCCCGACACAGGGGGTCGGGAACACCATATATTTT. The encoded protein is CASSRLPPTQGVGNTIYF.

The chain uses TRBV6-1 and TRBJ2-7; either TRBD1 or TRBD2 may supply D (5 bases each). Trimming took off 7 bases at V and 5 bases at J, with 12 bases between the two ends. CDR1 is MNHNS and CDR2 is SASEGT in the germline V gene. This CDR3 comprises 12 residues. The CDR3 nucleotides are TGTGCCAGCACCCCGGGGCTCGACGAGCAGTACTTC. This encodes CASTPGLDEQYF.

This chain links TRBV27 with TRBJ2-3; the match to TRBD1 covers 9 bases. Germline trimming cut 6 bases from V and 0 bases from J; bases unmatched to any gene: 4. The CDR3 runs to 15 residues. CDR1 and CDR2 from the germline V gene are MNHEY and SMNVEV (reference sequence). The CDR3 region is CASSYGTGSTDTQYF. CDR3 nucleotide sequence: TGTGCCAGCAGCTACGGGACAGGGAGCACAGATACGCAGTATTTT.

The rearrangement joins TRBV15 to TRBJ2-4, with TRBD1 as a possible D gene (6 bases). Germline V gives CDR1 LNHNV, CDR2 YYDKDF (reference sequence). This CDR3 has 15 residues. V lost 6 bases and J 1 base, leaving 13 bases between the germline ends. This CDR3 reads CATSPPGVAKNIQYF. DNA of the CDR3: TGTGCCACCAGTCCCCCAGGGGTGGCCAAAAACATTCAGTACTTC. Supplemented by reference TRBV15 and TRBJ2-4, the full variable domain reads DAMVIQNPRYQVTQFGKPVTLSCSQTLNHNVMYWYQQKSSQAPKLLFHYYDKDFNNEADTPDNFQSRRPNTSFCFLDIRSPGLGDTAMYLCATSPPGVAKNIQYFGAGTRLSVL.

The chain combines TRBV7-2 with TRBJ2-5, with TRBD2 identical over 8 bases. This CDR3 is built from 15 residues. V was clipped by 3 bases and J by 5 bases; unmatched bases: 8. Germline lookup yields CDR1 SGHTA and CDR2 FQGNSA. CDR3 loop: CASSFPGGRSETQYF. The CDR3 nucleotides are TGTGCCAGCAGCTTTCCGGGGGGGCGATCCGAGACCCAGTACTTC.

The chain couples TRBV2 to TRBJ1-1; TRBD1 matches at 7 bases. The CDR3 has 13 amino acids. J lost 7 bases, V lost 2 bases, and 4 bases had no gene match. The V gene's germline CDR1 is SNHLY and CDR2 FYNNEI. This CDR3 reads CASSESGGVEAFF. For the CDR3, the DNA is TGTGCCAGCAGTGAATCAGGGGGTGTTGAAGCTTTCTTT.

This clone has only one observation. The chain has TRBV5-5 and TRBJ2-3, with TRBD1 matching 7 bases. Germline-derived CDR1 and CDR2 are SGHKS and YYEKEE (reference sequence). This CDR3 comprises 17 residues. V lost 0 bases, J lost 4 bases, and 11 bases stayed unmatched. CDR3 protein: CASSLAYEQGRADTQYF. The CDR3 DNA reads as TGTGCCAGCAGCTTGGCATACGAACAGGGGAGAGCAGATACGCAGTATTTT.

A single count supports this clone. The chain carries TRBV5-1 and TRBJ2-3; D may match TRBD1 or TRBD2 (5 bases each). CDR3 length: 14 amino acids. Trimming left V 4 bases short and J 4 bases short, with 13 bases between. Germline V CDR1 and CDR2: SGHRS, YFSETQ. CDR3 DNA: TGCGCCAGCAGCCCCCCAGGGAGTGCAGATACGCAGTATTTT. It yields the protein CASSPPGSADTQYF. Drawing the rest from reference TRBV5-1 and TRBJ2-3, the complete variable domain is KAGVTQTPRYLIKTRGQQVTLSCSPISGHRSVSWYQQTPGQGLQFLFEYFSETQRNKGNFPGRFSGRQFSNSRSEMNVSTLELGDSALYLCASSPPGSADTQYFGPGTRLTVL.

The CDR3 DNA is TGCGCCAGCAGCCAAGTTGACAGGATGAACACTGAAGCTTTCTTT. It codes for CASSQVDRMNTEAFF. The rearrangement uses TRBV4-3 and TRBJ1-1, with D maybe TRBD1 (6 bases). The germline V and J ends were trimmed by 1 base and 0 bases, with 9 bases remaining between them. Germline V CDR1 and CDR2: LGHNA, YSLEER. The CDR3 is made up of 15 amino acids.

The gene calls are TRBV19 and TRBJ1-4; D may be TRBD1 (6 bases). Per the germline V gene, CDR1 is LNHDA and CDR2 is SQIVND (reference sequence). This CDR3 spans 16 amino acids. Trimming cost V 3 bases and J 3 bases, with 14 bases left between them. CDR3 region: CASSIRWGAANEKLFF. The CDR3 nucleotides read TGTGCCAGTAGTATCCGGTGGGGGGCAGCTAATGAAAAACTGTTTTTT.

This clone is a singleton in its sample. The rearrangement links TRBV6-1 to TRBJ1-4, with 8 bases matching TRBD1. The CDR3 loop spans 15 amino acids. Germline V gene sequence: CDR1 MNHNS, CDR2 SASEGT. The V gene end was trimmed by 2 bases and the J gene end by 8 bases; junction bases not matched to a gene: 7. CDR3 bases: TGTGCCAGCAGTGAACCCCAGGGGGCTGGAGAAAAACTGTTTTTT. Translated: CASSEPQGAGEKLFF.

Turning to this clone: Other DNA sequences in the sample encode the same CDR3. This chain uses TRBV29-1 with TRBJ1-1, with D tentatively TRBD1 (6 bases). The CDR3 totals 13 residues. V was cut by 1 base and J by 4 bases, with 10 bases left in between. Per the germline V gene, CDR1 is SQVTM and CDR2 is ANQGSEA. In DNA, the CDR3 is TGCAGCGTTGAAGGGAGGGGGACCACTGAAGCTTTCTTT. This gives the protein CSVEGRGTTEAFF.

This chain connects TRBV9 to TRBJ1-2, with a possible D match to TRBD1 (5 bases). The germline gives CDR1 SGDLS, CDR2 YYNGEE. This CDR3 comprises 15 residues. Trimming removed 2 bases from V and 6 bases from J, with 17 bases in between. The CDR3 here is CASSVEGRASNGYTF. In nucleotides, the CDR3 is TGTGCCAGCAGCGTCGAAGGCAGGGCTTCGAATGGCTACACCTTC.

The genes are TRBV6-5 and TRBJ2-5, with D perhaps being TRBD1 or TRBD2 (5 bases each). Germline lookup yields CDR1 MNHEY and CDR2 SVGAGI. This CDR3 contains 12 residues. Trimming left V 1 base short and J 5 bases short, with 5 bases between. CDR3 in amino acids: CASSYWGETQYF. CDR3 bases: TGTGCCAGCAGTTACTGGGGGGAGACCCAGTACTTC.

The CDR3 region has the DNA TGTGCCAGCAGCTGGGGACTAGCGGGAGGGTCCAGGTACGAGCAGTACTTC. Translating gives CASSWGLAGGSRYEQYF. The chain joins TRBV5-5 to TRBJ2-7; 16 bases fit TRBD2. The CDR3 sequence is 17 residues long. The ends lost 3 bases at V and 4 bases at J; junction bases unmatched: 7. The germline V gene encodes CDR1 SGHKS and CDR2 YYEKEE (reference sequence). Combining the CDR3 with reference TRBV5-5 and TRBJ2-7 gives the whole variable domain DAGVTQSPTHLIKTRGQQVTLRCSPISGHKSVSWYQQVLGQGPQFIFQYYEKEERGRGNFPDRFSARQFPNYSSELNVNALLLGDSALYLCASSWGLAGGSRYEQYFGPGTRLTVT.

The CDR3 reads CASSFIPDAPSGTEAFF. Here the CDR3 DNA reads TGTGCCAGCAGCTTTATCCCCGACGCACCATCGGGCACTGAAGCTTTCTTT. This chain connects TRBV7-8 to TRBJ1-1; D not resolved. V gave up 3 bases and J gave up 4 bases, with 21 bases separating them. The CDR3 runs to 17 residues. CDR1 and CDR2 (germline): SGHVS, FQNEAQ.

The chain carries TRBV6-5 and TRBJ2-7, with 12 bases identical to TRBD1. The germline V gene has CDR1 MNHEY and CDR2 SVGAGI. V dropped 8 bases and J dropped 6; count of bases not matched to a gene: 8. This CDR3 is built from 14 residues. The CDR3 is CASRVGTGGSEQYF. In nucleotides, the CDR3 is TGTGCCAGCCGCGTGGGGACAGGGGGCTCCGAGCAGTACTTC.

V gene TRBV27 combines with J gene TRBJ2-3; no firm D call. Germline CDR1 and CDR2: MNHEY and SMNVEV (reference sequence). This CDR3 spans 14 amino acids. Trimming left V 3 bases short and J 6 bases short, with 13 bases between. The CDR3, as DNA: TGTGCCAGCAGTTTCTTAGGGTCGATGGATACGCAGTATTTT. Translated, it gives CASSFLGSMDTQYF.

V is TRBV4-2 and J is TRBJ1-1, with D perhaps TRBD1 (6 bases). Per the germline V gene, CDR1 is LGHNA and CDR2 is YNFKEQ. The CDR3 runs 14 residues. Between the trimmed V and J ends, which lost 3 bases and 6 bases, there was a span of 14 bases. The CDR3 DNA reads TGTGCCAGCAGCCAGAGTGGACAGCGATCTGAAGCTTTCTTT. Protein product: CASSQSGQRSEAFF.

CDR3 bases: TGTGCCAGCAGTTTAAATTTTTACGAGCAGTACTTC. Its translation is CASSLNFYEQYF. The J gene is TRBJ2-7, the V gene TRBV28, with D unresolved. Trimming took off 2 bases at V and 4 bases at J, with 6 bases between the two ends. The CDR3 length is 12 residues. Germline-derived CDR1 and CDR2 are MDHEN and SYDVKM. The entire variable domain, with the rest obtained from reference TRBV28 and TRBJ2-7, is as follows: DVKVTQSSRYLVKRTGEKVFLECVQDMDHENMFWYRQDPGLGLRLIYFSYDVKMKEKGDIPEGYSVSREKKERFSLILESASTNQTSMYLCASSLNFYEQYFGPGTRLTVT.

This clone was counted once. V usage is TRBV14 and J usage is TRBJ2-7, with D possibly matching TRBD1 (7 bases). The germline V gene encodes CDR1 SGHDN and CDR2 FVKESK. The CDR3 runs to 14 residues. V gave up 3 bases and J gave up 2 bases, with 11 bases separating them. The CDR3 region is CASSHAGQPYEQYF. The DNA of the CDR3 is TGTGCCAGCAGCCACGCGGGACAGCCCTACGAGCAGTACTTC.

The V call is TRBV11-2, the J call TRBJ2-3; either TRBD1 or TRBD2 may fit D (5 bases each). V shed 4 bases and J shed 11 bases, with 22 bases lying between them. Germline lookup yields CDR1 SGHAT and CDR2 FQNNGV. This CDR3 region has 15 residues. CDR3 nucleotides: TGTGCCAGCAGCTCCGTAGAGGGGAAGGTAGGACAGCAGTATTTT. Protein: CASSSVEGKVGQQYF.

V gene TRBV5-1 combines with J gene TRBJ1-4; the D is unclear. CDR3 length: 15 amino acids. Germline V gives CDR1 SGHRS, CDR2 YFSETQ. Between the trimmed V and J ends, which lost 0 bases and 0 bases, there was a span of 6 bases. CDR3 sequence reads: CASSLGHATNEKLFF. CDR3 DNA: TGCGCCAGCAGCTTGGGCCATGCAACTAATGAAAAACTGTTTTTT.

This chain links TRBV4-3 with TRBJ2-3; no clear D. The length of the CDR3 is 14 residues. Trimming removed 0 bases at V and 2 bases at J, with 6 bases between. The V gene's germline CDR1 is LGHNA and CDR2 YSLEER. The DNA for the CDR3 is TGCGCCAGCAGCCAAGACTGGGACACAGATACGCAGTATTTT. Protein: CASSQDWDTDTQYF.